This TCR beta chain derives from a study of blood T cell repertoires in COVID-19. About the study: COVID-19 samples collected from the United States, Italy and Spain covered acute and convalescent phases.

As originally analysed: Cell counts per sample came from amplifying reference gene primers. Data came from immunoSEQ multiplex PCR; TCRdb stores just in-frame clones and leaves some out. Clone size and V and J calls were adopted from that table, with D and trimming inferred from the DNA. Altogether roughly 260,000 clones are present, 86% being singletons, with the ten largest covering approximately 2.4%. Recruitment covered over 20 US areas and drew participants whose ages spanned roughly 18 to 89 years. Self-reported history from a screening survey and questionnaire set each donor's cohort. This CDR3 region has 16 residues. The germline V gene encodes CDR1 SEHNR and CDR2 FQNEAQ (reference sequence). V was shortened by 5 bases and J by 4 bases, with 20 bases between the two germline ends.

The rearrangement links TRBV7-9 to TRBJ2-5; D may be TRBD2 (6 bases). The TCR was taken from a woman aged 18-29 years who had recovered from COVID-19. Material: PBMCs or T cells enriched from blood (not recorded which). The CDR3 region has the DNA TGTGCCAGCAGCCTCCCGACGGGGGAGGCCTCAGAGACCCAGTACTTC. Protein: CASSLPTGEASETQYF. The variable domain in full, completed from reference TRBV7-9 and TRBJ2-5, reads DTGVSQNPRHKITKRGQNVTFRCDPISEHNRLYWYRQTLGQGPEFLTYFQNEAQLEKSRLLSDRFSAERPKGSFSTLEIQRTEQGDSAMYLCASSLPTGEASETQYFGPGTRLLVL.